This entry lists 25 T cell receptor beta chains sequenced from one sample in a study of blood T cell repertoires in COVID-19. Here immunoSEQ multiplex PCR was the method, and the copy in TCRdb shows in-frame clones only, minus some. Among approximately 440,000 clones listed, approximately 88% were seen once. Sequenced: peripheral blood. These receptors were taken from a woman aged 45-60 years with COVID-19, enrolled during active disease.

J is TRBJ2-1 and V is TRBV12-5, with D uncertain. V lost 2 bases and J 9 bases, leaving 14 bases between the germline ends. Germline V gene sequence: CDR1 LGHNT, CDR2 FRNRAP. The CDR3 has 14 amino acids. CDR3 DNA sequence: TGTGCTAGTGGTTTGTATGGTCGGTCTGGTGAGCAGTTCTTC. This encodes CASGLYGRSGEQFF.

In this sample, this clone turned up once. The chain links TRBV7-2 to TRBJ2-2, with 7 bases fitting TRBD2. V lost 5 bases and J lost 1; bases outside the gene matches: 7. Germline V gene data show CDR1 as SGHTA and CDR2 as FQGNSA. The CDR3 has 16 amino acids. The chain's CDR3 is CASSLWGGLNTGELFF. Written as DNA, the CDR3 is TGTGCCAGCAGCCTGTGGGGGGGATTGAACACCGGGGAGCTGTTTTTT.

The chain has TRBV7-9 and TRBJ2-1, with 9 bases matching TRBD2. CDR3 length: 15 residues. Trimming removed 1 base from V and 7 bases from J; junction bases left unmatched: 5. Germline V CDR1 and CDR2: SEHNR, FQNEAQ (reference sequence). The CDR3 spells CASSLDAGGLNEQFF. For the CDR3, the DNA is TGTGCCAGCAGCTTAGATGCGGGGGGGCTGAATGAGCAGTTCTTC.

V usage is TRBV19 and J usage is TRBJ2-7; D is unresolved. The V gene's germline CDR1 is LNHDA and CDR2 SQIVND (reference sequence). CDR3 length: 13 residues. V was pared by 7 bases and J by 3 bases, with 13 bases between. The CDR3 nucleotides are TGTGCCAGTACCACTTCCGGCGGCTACGAGCAGTACTTC. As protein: CASTTSGGYEQYF.

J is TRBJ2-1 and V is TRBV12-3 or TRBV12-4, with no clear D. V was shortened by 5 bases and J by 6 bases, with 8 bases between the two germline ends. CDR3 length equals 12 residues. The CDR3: CASSATGNEQFF. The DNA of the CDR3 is TGTGCCAGCAGTGCGACGGGCAATGAGCAGTTCTTC.

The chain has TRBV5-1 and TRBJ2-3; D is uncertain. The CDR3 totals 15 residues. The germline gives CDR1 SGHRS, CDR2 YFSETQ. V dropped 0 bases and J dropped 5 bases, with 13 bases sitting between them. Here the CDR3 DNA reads TGCGCCAGCAGCTTGGGAGTAGCTGTTGGAGATACGCAGTATTTT. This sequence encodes CASSLGVAVGDTQYF.

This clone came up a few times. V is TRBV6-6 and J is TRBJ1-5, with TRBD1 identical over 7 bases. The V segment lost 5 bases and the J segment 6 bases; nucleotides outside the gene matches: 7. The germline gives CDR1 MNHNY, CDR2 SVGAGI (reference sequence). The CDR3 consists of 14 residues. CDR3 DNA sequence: TGTGCCAGCAGTATCACAGGGGAGGTTCAGCCCCAGCATTTT. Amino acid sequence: CASSITGEVQPQHF.

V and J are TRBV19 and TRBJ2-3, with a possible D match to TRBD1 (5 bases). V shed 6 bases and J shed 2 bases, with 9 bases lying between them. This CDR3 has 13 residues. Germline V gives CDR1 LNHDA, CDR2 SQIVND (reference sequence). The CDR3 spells CASRGVDTDTQYF. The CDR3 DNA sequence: TGTGCCAGTAGAGGGGTGGACACAGATACGCAGTATTTT.

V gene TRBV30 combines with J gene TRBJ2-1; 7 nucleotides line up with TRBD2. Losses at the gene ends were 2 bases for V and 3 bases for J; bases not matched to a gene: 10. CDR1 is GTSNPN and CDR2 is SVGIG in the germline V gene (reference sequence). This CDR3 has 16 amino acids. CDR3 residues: CAWSPTIPGGYNEQFF. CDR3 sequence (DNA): TGTGCCTGGAGTCCCACTATACCGGGGGGCTACAATGAGCAGTTCTTC.

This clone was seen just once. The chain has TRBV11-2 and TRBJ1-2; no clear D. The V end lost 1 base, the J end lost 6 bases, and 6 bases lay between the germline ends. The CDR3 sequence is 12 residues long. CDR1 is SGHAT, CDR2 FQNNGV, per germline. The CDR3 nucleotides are TGTGCCAGCAGCTTAGGAGGGAATGGCTACACCTTC. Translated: CASSLGGNGYTF.

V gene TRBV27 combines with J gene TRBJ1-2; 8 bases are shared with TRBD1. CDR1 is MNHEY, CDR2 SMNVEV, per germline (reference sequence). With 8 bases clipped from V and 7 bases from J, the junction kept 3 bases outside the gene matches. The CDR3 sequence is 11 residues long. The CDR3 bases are TGTGCCAGCGGTGACAGGGGTGGCTACACCTTC. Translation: CASGDRGGYTF.

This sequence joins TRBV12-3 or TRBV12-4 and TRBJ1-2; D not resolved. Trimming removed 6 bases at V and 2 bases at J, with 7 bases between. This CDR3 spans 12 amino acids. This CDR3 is CASSIENYGYTF. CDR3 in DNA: TGTGCCAGCAGCATAGAGAACTATGGCTACACCTTC.

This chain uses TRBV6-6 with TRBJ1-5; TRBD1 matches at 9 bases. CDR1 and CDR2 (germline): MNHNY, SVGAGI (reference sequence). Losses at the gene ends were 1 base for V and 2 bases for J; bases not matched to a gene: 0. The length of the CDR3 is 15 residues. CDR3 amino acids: CASSYWDRGNQPQHF. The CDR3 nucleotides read TGTGCCAGCAGTTACTGGGACAGGGGCAATCAGCCCCAGCATTTT.

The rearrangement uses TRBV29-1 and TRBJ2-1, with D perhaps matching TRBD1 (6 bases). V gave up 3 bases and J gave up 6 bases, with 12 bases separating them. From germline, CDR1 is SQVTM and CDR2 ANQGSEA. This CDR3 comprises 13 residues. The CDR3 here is CSVDLQGSNEQFF. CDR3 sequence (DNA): TGCAGCGTTGATCTCCAGGGGAGCAATGAGCAGTTCTTC.

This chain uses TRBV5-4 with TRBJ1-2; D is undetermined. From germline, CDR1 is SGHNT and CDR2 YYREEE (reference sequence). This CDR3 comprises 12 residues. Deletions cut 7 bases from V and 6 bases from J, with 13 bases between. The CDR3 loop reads CASFWPGNGYTF. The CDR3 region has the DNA TGTGCCAGCTTCTGGCCGGGGAATGGCTACACCTTC. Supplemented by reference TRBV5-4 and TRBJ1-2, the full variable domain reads ETGVTQSPTHLIKTRGQQVTLRCSSQSGHNTVSWYQQALGQGPQFIFQYYREEENGRGNFPPRFSGLQFPNYSSELNVNALELDDSALYLCASFWPGNGYTFGSGTRLTVV.

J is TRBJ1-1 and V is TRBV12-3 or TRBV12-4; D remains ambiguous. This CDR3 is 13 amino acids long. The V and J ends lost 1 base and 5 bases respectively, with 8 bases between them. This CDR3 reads CASSLGRRTEAFF. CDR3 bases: TGTGCCAGCAGTTTAGGTCGGAGAACTGAAGCTTTCTTT.

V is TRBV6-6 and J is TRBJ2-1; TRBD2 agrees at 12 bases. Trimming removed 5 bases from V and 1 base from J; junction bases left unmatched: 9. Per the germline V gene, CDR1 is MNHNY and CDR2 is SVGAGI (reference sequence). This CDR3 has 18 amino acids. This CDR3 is CASSLPTSGGPSYNEQFF. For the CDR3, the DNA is TGTGCCAGCAGTCTACCGACTAGCGGGGGCCCTTCCTACAATGAGCAGTTCTTC.

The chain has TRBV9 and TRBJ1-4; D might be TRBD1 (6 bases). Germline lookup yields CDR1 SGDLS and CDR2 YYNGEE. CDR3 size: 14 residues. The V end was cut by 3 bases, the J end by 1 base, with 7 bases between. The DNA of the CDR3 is TGTGCCAGCAGCGCACAGGGAACTAATGAAAAACTGTTTTTT. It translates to CASSAQGTNEKLFF.

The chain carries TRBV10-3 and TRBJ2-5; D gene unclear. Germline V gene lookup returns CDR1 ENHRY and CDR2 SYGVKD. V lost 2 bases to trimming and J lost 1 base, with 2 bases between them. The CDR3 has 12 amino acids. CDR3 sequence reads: CAISELQETQYF. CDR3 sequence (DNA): TGTGCCATCAGTGAGCTCCAAGAGACCCAGTACTTC.

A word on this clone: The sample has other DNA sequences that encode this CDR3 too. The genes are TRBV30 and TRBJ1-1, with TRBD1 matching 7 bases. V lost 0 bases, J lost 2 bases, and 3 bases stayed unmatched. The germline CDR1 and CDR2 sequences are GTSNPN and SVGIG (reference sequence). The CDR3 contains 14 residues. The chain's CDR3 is CAWSVGGGNTEAFF. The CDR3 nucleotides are TGTGCCTGGAGTGTAGGAGGGGGCAACACTGAAGCTTTCTTT.

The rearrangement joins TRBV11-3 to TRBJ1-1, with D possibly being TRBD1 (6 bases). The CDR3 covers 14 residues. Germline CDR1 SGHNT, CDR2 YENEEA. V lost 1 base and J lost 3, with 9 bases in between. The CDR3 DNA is TGTGCCAGCAGCTTAGGTCCAGGGGACACTGAAGCTTTCTTT. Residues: CASSLGPGDTEAFF.

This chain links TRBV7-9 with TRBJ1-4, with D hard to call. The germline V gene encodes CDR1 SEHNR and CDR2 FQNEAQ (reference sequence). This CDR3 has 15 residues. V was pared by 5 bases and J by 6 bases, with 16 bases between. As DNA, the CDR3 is TGTGCCAGCAGCCCGGTGCAGGCGCGGGATGAAAAACTGTTTTTT. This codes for CASSPVQARDEKLFF.

The CDR3 loop is CAFGLAGGRAQYF. The DNA for the CDR3 is TGTGCCTTCGGACTAGCGGGGGGCAGGGCCCAGTACTTC. This chain connects TRBV30 to TRBJ2-5; 14 nucleotides align to TRBD2. Unmatched junction bases numbered 7, after V lost 7 bases and J lost 9 bases. The CDR3 covers 13 residues. Germline V lookup: CDR1 GTSNPN, CDR2 SVGIG (reference sequence).

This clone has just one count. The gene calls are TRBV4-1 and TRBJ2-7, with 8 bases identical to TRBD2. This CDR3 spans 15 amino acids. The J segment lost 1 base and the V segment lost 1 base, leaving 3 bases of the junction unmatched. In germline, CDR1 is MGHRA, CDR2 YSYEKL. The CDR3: CASSQVGGGSYEQYF. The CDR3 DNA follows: TGCGCCAGCAGCCAAGTTGGCGGGGGGTCCTACGAGCAGTACTTC.

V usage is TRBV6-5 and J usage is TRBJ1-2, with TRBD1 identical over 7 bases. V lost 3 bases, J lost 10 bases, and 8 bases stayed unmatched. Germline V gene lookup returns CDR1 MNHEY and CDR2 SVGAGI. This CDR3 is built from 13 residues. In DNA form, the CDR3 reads TGTGCCAGCAGTTATAAACAGGGGCTCGACTACACCTTC. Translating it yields CASSYKQGLDYTF.